Detailed here is one TCR beta chain. Its matching antigen is unknown. The entry originates in a study of T-cell memory formation after mild COVID-19. 5'RACE with constant-segment primers built TCRalpha and TCRbeta cDNA libraries with UMIs. One entry per CDR3 protein, called by TCRdb with MiXCR from the 5' RACE reads. The table has some 600,000 distinct CDR3 sequences, 17% seen once. Germline-derived CDR1 and CDR2 are DFQATT and SNEGSKA (reference sequence). The germline V and J ends were trimmed by 5 bases and 7 bases, with 26 bases remaining between them. This CDR3 contains 17 residues. The study, taken as a whole, reports: Pre-infection memory harbored some responding clones, suggesting cross-reactive memory joined.

This rearrangement joins TRBV20-1 to TRBJ2-2, with D maybe TRBD2 (6 bases). The TCR was taken from an adult woman who had mild COVID-19 (a few samples of this study predate the infection). Cell type and time point are not known. The sample consisted of PBMCs or a T cell subset sorted from them (not recorded which). CDR3 sequence (DNA): TGCAGTGCTCCATCTCGGGCCCCTCAGGGAGGCAACGGGGAGCTGTTTTTT. Translated, it gives CSAPSRAPQGGNGELFF.